The clone carrying this T cell receptor (beta chain) was seen more than once but under ten times. The data were obtained in a study of blood T cell repertoires in COVID-19. Study in general: The study drew acute and convalescent COVID-19 samples from the United States, Italy and Spain. T cells, B-cell-depleted T cells, or PBMCs provided the cDNA or gDNA that served as material.

Germline lookup yields CDR1 LNHDA and CDR2 SQIVND (reference sequence). Trimming left V 5 bases short and J 2 bases short, with 13 bases between. The CDR3 runs 15 residues. Per the original methods: Reference gene primer amplification gave estimated nucleated cell counts. Assay used: immunoSEQ multiplex PCR; TCRdb lists only in-frame clones, some missing. Clonal size and the V and J genes are those of that table, whereas D and trimming came from the DNA. In the table there are about 300,000 clones, approximately 88% of which are singletons. Sequenced input: peripheral blood. The receptor was isolated from a man younger than 35 who had recovered from COVID-19. The chain recombines TRBV19 with TRBJ1-5, with a tentative D call TRBD1 (6 bases). The CDR3 nucleotides are TGTGCCAGTAGTCCCCAAGGGGGGGGCAATCAGCCCCAGCATTTT. It encodes CASSPQGGGNQPQHF.